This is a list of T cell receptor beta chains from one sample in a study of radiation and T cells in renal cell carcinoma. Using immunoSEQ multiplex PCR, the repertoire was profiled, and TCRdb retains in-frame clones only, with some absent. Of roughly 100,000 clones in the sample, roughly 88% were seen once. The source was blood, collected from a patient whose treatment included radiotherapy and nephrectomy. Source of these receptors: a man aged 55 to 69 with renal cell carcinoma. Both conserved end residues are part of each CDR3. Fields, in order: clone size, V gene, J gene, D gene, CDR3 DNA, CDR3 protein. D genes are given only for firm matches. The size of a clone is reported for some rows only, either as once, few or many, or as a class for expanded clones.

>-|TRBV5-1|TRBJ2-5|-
TGCGCCAGCAGCAGGGACCCACCAGAGACCCAGTACTTC
CASSRDPPETQYF
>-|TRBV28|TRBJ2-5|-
TGTGCCAGCAGCTCCGGGACAGAGACCCAGTACTTC
CASSSGTETQYF
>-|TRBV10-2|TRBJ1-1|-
TGCGCCAGCAGTGGTCCTGGGGGGATTGGGGCTTTCTTT
CASSGPGGIGAFF
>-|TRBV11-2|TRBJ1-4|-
TGTGCCAGCAGTTCCGGGCCGATCAATGAAAAACTGTTTTTT
CASSSGPINEKLFF
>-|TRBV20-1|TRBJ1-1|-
TGCAGATCCGGAAGGACTGAAGCTTTCTTT
CRSGRTEAFF
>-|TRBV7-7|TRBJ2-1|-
TGTGCCAGCAGCTTATGGGCGGAGGGGGGGGAATACAATGAGCAGTTCTTC
CASSLWAEGGEYNEQFF
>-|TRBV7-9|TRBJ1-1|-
TGTGCCAGCAGCTTAGTAGTAGGGGAACAGTTAGGGGGCACTGAAGCTTTCTTT
CASSLVVGEQLGGTEAFF
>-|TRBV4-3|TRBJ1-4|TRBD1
TGCGCCAGCAGCCAAGATTCGGACAGGGGAGATGAAAAACTGTTTTTT
CASSQDSDRGDEKLFF
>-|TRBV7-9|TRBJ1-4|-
TGTGCCAGCAGCCCGAGTGACAGGATGGGGGAAAAACTGTTTTTT
CASSPSDRMGEKLFF
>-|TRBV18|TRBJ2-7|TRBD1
TGTGCCAGCTCACACCCGGGACAGAGCTCCTACGAGCAGTACTTC
CASSHPGQSSYEQYF
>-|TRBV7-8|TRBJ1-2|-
TGTGCCAGCAGCTCACGTACGGGGTCCAACTATGGCTACACCTTC
CASSSRTGSNYGYTF
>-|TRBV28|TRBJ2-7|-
TGTGCCAGCAACGGGAGACAGCTCTCCTACGAGCAGTACTTC
CASNGRQLSYEQYF
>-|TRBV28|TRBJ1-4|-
TGTGCCAGCAGTTTATCCGGACAGACTAATGAAAAACTGTTTTTT
CASSLSGQTNEKLFF
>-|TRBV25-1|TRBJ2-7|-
TGTGCCAGCAGTCTGACAGACTACGAGCAGTACTTC
CASSLTDYEQYF
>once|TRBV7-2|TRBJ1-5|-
TGTGCCAGCAGCTTAGCGATGTGGAGGGCCCAGCATTTT
CASSLAMWRAQHF
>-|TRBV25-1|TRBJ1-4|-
TGTGCCAGCAGTGAAGGCGGGGGTGGTGAAAAACTGTTTTTT
CASSEGGGGEKLFF
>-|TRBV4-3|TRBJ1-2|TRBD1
TGCGCCAGCAGCCAAGGTCCGCAGGGGGCCTATGGCTACACCTTC
CASSQGPQGAYGYTF
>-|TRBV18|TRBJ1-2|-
TGTGCCAGCTCACCATCTATTCGGGGGGCGGACTATGGCTACACCTTC
CASSPSIRGADYGYTF
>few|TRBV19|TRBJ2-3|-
TGTGCCAGTAGAAGAGGGGAATCTAGCACAGATACGCAGTATTTT
CASRRGESSTDTQYF
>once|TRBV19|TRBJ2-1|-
TGTGCCAGTCGCCCGGGGACTTCACTCAATGAGCAGTTCTTC
CASRPGTSLNEQFF
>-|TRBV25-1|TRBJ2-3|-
TGTGCCAGCAGTGAATATGCCCAGGGAGTCGGGGATACGCAGTATTTT
CASSEYAQGVGDTQYF
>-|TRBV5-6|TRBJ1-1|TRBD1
TGTGCCAGCAGCTTCGGTACAGGGGGGAACACTGAAGCTTTCTTT
CASSFGTGGNTEAFF
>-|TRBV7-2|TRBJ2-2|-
TGTGCCAGCAGCGCGGTCGGCACCGGGGAGCTGTTTTTT
CASSAVGTGELFF
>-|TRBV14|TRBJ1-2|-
TGTGCCAGCAGCCAAGAAATGAGGTGGGGTTCGGTTGGCTACACCTTC
CASSQEMRWGSVGYTF
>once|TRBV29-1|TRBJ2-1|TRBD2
TGCAGCGTGAACCGAGCGGGACTCCCTTACAATGAGCAGTTCTTC
CSVNRAGLPYNEQFF